In its sample, the clone carrying this T cell receptor delta chain was seen once. TCRdb reapplied CATT to the RT-PCR reads. The profile covers about 1,500 delta-chain clones, with about 20% appearing a single time and roughly 39% taken by the ten largest. CDR1 is GEAIGNYY, CDR2 EKD, per germline. The CDR3 extends over 15 amino acids. V was pared by 4 bases and J by 7 bases, with 11 bases of the junction left unmatched. This sample was included in a study of gamma-delta T cells after stem cell transplantation. Sequences were obtained from gamma-delta T cells. The V gene is TRDV2, the J gene TRDJ1, with 10 bases fitting TRDD3. The clonotype originates from a human donor. It is not recorded whose cells these are; they may come from a transplant donor. As DNA, the CDR3 is TGTGCCTGTGAGGAACGGGGGGATACGGCCGCTAAACTCATCTTT. This sequence encodes CACEERGDTAAKLIF.